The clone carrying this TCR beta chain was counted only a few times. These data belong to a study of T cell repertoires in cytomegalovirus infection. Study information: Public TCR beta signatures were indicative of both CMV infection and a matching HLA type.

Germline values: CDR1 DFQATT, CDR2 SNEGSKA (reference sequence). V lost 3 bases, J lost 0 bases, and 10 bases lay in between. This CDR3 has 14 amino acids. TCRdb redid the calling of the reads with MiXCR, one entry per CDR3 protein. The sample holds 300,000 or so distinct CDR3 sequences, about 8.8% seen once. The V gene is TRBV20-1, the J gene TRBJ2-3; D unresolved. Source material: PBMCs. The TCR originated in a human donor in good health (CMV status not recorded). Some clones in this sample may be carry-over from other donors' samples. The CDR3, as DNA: TGCAGTGCTAGGTTTCCGACTAGCACAGATACGCAGTATTTT. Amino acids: CSARFPTSTDTQYF.